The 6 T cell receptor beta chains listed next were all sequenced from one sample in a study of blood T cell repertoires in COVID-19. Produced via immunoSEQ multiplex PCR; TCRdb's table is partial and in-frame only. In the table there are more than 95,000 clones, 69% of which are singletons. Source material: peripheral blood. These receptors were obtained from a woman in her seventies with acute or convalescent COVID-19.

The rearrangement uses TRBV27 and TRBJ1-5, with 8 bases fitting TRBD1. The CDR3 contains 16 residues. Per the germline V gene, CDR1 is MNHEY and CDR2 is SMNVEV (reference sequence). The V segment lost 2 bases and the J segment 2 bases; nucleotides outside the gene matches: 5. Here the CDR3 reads CASSLKTGEGNQPQHF. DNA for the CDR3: TGTGCCAGCAGTTTAAAGACAGGGGAGGGCAATCAGCCCCAGCATTTT.

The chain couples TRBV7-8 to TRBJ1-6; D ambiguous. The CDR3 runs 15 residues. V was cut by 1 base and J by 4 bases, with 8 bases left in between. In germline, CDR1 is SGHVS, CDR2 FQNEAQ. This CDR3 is CASSLGDNYNSPLHF. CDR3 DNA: TGTGCCAGCAGCTTAGGCGACAATTATAATTCACCCCTCCACTTT. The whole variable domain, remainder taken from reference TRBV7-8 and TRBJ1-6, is GAGVSQSPRYKVAKRGQDVALRCDPISGHVSLFWYQQALGQGPEFLTYFQNEAQLDKSGLPSDRFFAERPEGSVSTLKIQRTQQEDSAVYLCASSLGDNYNSPLHFGNGTRLTVT.

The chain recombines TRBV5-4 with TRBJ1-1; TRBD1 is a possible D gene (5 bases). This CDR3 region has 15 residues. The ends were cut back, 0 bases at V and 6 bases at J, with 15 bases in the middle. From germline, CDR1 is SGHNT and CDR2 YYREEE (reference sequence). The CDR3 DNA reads TGTGCCAGCAGCTTGGATGTAGGGGCTCCGGCTGAAGCTTTCTTT. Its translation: CASSLDVGAPAEAFF.

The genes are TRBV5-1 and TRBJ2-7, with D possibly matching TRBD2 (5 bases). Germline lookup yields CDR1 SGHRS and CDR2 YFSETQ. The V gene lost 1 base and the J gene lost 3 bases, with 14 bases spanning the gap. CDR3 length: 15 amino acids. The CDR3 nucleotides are TGCGCCAGCAGCTTGTTCGGGGTAGGAGACTACGAGCAGTACTTC. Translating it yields CASSLFGVGDYEQYF. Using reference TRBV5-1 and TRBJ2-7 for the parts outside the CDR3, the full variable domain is KAGVTQTPRYLIKTRGQQVTLSCSPISGHRSVSWYQQTPGQGLQFLFEYFSETQRNKGNFPGRFSGRQFSNSRSEMNVSTLELGDSALYLCASSLFGVGDYEQYFGPGTRLTVT.

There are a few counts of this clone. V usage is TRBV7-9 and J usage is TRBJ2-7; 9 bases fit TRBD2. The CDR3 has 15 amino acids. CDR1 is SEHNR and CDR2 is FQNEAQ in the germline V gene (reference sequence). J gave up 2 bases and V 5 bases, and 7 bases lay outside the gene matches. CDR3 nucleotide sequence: TGTGCCAGCAGCGATACGGGACTAGCAGCCTACGAGCAGTACTTC. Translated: CASSDTGLAAYEQYF.

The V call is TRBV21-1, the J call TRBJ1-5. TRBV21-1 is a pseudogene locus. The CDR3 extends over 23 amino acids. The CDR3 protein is CASSYTLLTRRKLGGASNQPQHF. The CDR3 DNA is TGTGCCAGCAGCTATACACTGCTGACGAGACGAAAATTGGGGGGGGCCAGCAATCAGCCCCAGCATTTT.